The entry below gives a single T cell receptor beta chain sequence along with its context. These data are taken from a study of blood T cell repertoires in COVID-19. Study-wide background: Acute and convalescent COVID-19 samples came from the United States, Italy and Spain.

TCRdb's table, derived via immunoSEQ multiplex PCR, lists solely in-frame clones and lacks some. The sample has 150,000 to 200,000 clones; around 87% are singletons. The CDR3 contains 15 residues. The ends lost 6 bases at V and 1 base at J; junction bases unmatched: 6. The germline V gene encodes CDR1 SNHLY and CDR2 FYNNEI. This chain links TRBV2 with TRBJ1-2, with 9 bases lining up with TRBD1. This TCR came from a woman of 80 years or more in a cohort sampled during active or convalescent COVID-19. The sample taken for sequencing was peripheral blood. This CDR3 reads CASRVGTGRNYGYTF. DNA for the CDR3: TGTGCCAGCAGGGTCGGGACAGGGCGTAACTATGGCTACACCTTC.